Listed here are 28 T cell receptor beta chains from one sample, sequenced in a study of early T cells in non-severe SARS-CoV-2 infection. Each CDR3 protein is one row after TCRdb ran MiXCR on the 5' RACE reads. The sample holds over 25,000 distinct CDR3 sequences, less than 10% seen once. Material: whole blood. These TCRs come from an adult who was a healthcare worker with PCR-confirmed SARS-CoV-2 infection or an uninfected control (not recorded which).

This clonotype came up many times. The chain recombines TRBV5-1 with TRBJ2-1, with D hard to call. This CDR3 is built from 13 residues. Germline V gene data show CDR1 as SGHRS and CDR2 as YFSETQ. V was trimmed by 4 bases and J by 10 bases, leaving 15 bases between them. CDR3 amino acids: CASSPGRQAEQFF. In nucleotides, the CDR3 is TGCGCCAGCAGCCCGGGCCGGCAGGCGGAGCAGTTCTTC.

This clonotype has ten or more counts. This chain joins TRBV20-1 and TRBJ2-7; perhaps TRBD2 as D (6 bases). Germline V gene sequence: CDR1 DFQATT, CDR2 SNEGSKA (reference sequence). The CDR3 has 15 amino acids. V lost 6 bases, J lost 5 bases, and 23 bases lay in between. The CDR3, as DNA: TGCAGTGCCGGGTCCAATAGCGGCATCACTCACGAGCAGTACTTC. Encoded protein: CSAGSNSGITHEQYF.

This clonotype came up many times. The chain joins TRBV27 to TRBJ1-2; tentative D call: TRBD1 (5 bases). The CDR3 consists of 13 residues. Trimming cost V 2 bases and J 7 bases, with 11 bases left between them. Germline V CDR1 and CDR2: MNHEY, SMNVEV (reference sequence). CDR3 in DNA: TGTGCCAGCAGTTTAAGGGGCGGGGCTGGCTACACCTTC. Translated, it gives CASSLRGGAGYTF.

This chain uses TRBV12-3 or TRBV12-4 with TRBJ2-7, with 11 bases aligning to TRBD2. The CDR3 is 15 amino acids. The V gene end was trimmed by 3 bases and the J gene end by 4 bases; junction bases not matched to a gene: 5. The CDR3 bases are TGTGCCAGCAGTTTCCTAGCGGGGGGATTGTACGAGCAGTACTTC. Encoded protein: CASSFLAGGLYEQYF.

This clonotype occurred many times. The chain combines TRBV12-5 with TRBJ2-7; D gene unclear. The CDR3 sequence is 14 residues long. Per germline, CDR1 LGHNT and CDR2 FRNRAP. Trimming stripped 2 bases from V and 4 bases from J, with 12 bases between. Written as DNA, the CDR3 is TGTGCTAGTGGTTTGCCCCTCCCCGGGTACGAGCAGTACTTC. It codes for CASGLPLPGYEQYF.

The table lists this clonotype with many counts. The rearrangement joins TRBV11-3 to TRBJ2-1, with D perhaps given as TRBD1 or TRBD2 (6 bases each). CDR1 SGHNT and CDR2 YENEEA come from the germline V gene. The CDR3 runs 17 residues. V lost 5 bases, J lost 4 bases, and 21 bases lay in between. The CDR3: CASSRRTFEGGYNEQFF. CDR3 coding DNA: TGTGCCAGCAGCCGAAGAACTTTCGAGGGGGGTTACAATGAGCAGTTCTTC.

The V and J genes are TRBV20-1 and TRBJ2-7; no clear D gene. V lost 1 base, J lost 2 bases, and 9 bases lay in between. There are 13 residues in the CDR3. Per germline, CDR1 DFQATT and CDR2 SNEGSKA (reference sequence). CDR3 sequence reads: CSARVSSTYEQYF. The CDR3 coding sequence is TGCAGTGCTAGAGTCAGTAGCACCTACGAGCAGTACTTC.

This clonotype has ten or more counts. This chain connects TRBV7-2 to TRBJ2-5, with 9 bases that match TRBD1. The V segment lost 4 bases and the J segment 4 bases; nucleotides outside the gene matches: 7. The CDR3 has 15 residues. Germline V gene data show CDR1 as SGHTA and CDR2 as FQGNSA. CDR3 protein: CASSSPLGQGETQYF. The DNA for the CDR3 is TGTGCCAGCAGCTCTCCGTTGGGACAGGGAGAGACCCAGTACTTC.

There are many counts of this clonotype. The chain links TRBV20-1 to TRBJ2-3; 12 bases agree with TRBD2. Unmatched junction bases numbered 1, after V lost 1 base and J lost 5 bases. This CDR3 is built from 14 residues. Germline CDR1 reads DFQATT; CDR2 reads SNEGSKA (reference sequence). CDR3 sequence: CSARASGGEDTQYF. The CDR3 DNA is TGCAGTGCTAGAGCTAGCGGGGGGGAAGATACGCAGTATTTT.

This clonotype was seen many times. The chain joins TRBV7-9 to TRBJ1-5; D gene ambiguous. The CDR3 is made up of 14 amino acids. Germline lookup yields CDR1 SEHNR and CDR2 FQNEAQ (reference sequence). Trimming removed 3 bases at V and 0 bases at J, with 6 bases between. In DNA, the CDR3 is TGTGCCAGCAGCTTTGGGATTAGCAATCAGCCCCAGCATTTT. Its translation is CASSFGISNQPQHF.

As concerns this clonotype: The CDR3 end shows no conserved phenylalanine or tryptophan, and so a read error is likely. The chain carries TRBV7-8 and TRBJ1-4, with 10 positions matching TRBD1. V lost 1 base to trimming and J lost 11 bases; unmatched junction nucleotides: 7. CDR1 SGHVS and CDR2 FQNEAQ come from the germline V gene. The CDR3 runs to 15 residues. The CDR3 here is CASSLGGTGAPKLFL. For the CDR3, the DNA is TGTGCCAGCAGCTTAGGAGGGACAGGGGCGCCTAAACTGTTTTTA.

The chain joins TRBV27 to TRBJ1-2; no clear D. CDR1 and CDR2 (germline): MNHEY, SMNVEV (reference sequence). The length of the CDR3 is 13 residues. With 4 bases removed from V and 6 bases from J, the gap between germline ends came to 12 bases. The CDR3 sequence: CASSYRPGDGYTF. The CDR3 nucleotides are TGTGCCAGCAGTTACAGACCGGGCGATGGCTACACCTTC.

V gene TRBV29-1 combines with J gene TRBJ2-6; a possible D gene is TRBD2 (6 bases). Germline loops: CDR1 SQVTM, CDR2 ANQGSEA. V was clipped by 7 bases and J by 0 bases, with 10 bases between them. The CDR3 is 14 amino acids. The CDR3 sequence: CSGYGGSGANVLTF. In DNA form, the CDR3 reads TGCAGCGGGTACGGGGGCTCTGGGGCCAACGTCCTGACTTTC.

This clonotype was detected ten times or more. This CDR3 reads CASSSPTGRGRDTEAFF. The DNA of the CDR3 is TGTGCCAGCAGTTCGCCTACAGGCAGGGGGAGGGACACTGAAGCTTTCTTT. The gene calls are TRBV2 and TRBJ1-1, with 7 bases aligning to TRBD1. Germline CDR1 is SNHLY and CDR2 is FYNNEI. V lost 5 bases, J lost 3 bases, and 15 bases stayed unmatched. This CDR3 contains 17 residues.

This clonotype was picked up many times. V usage is TRBV10-3 and J usage is TRBJ1-2; D is unclear. CDR1 ENHRY and CDR2 SYGVKD come from the germline V gene. This CDR3 region has 16 residues. The V gene lost 2 bases and the J gene lost 4 bases, with 17 bases spanning the gap. The CDR3 nucleotides are TGTGCCATCAGTGAGCCCTTGGGCCAAACGGGCTATGGCTACACCTTC. Protein sequence: CAISEPLGQTGYGYTF.

The chain recombines TRBV9 with TRBJ1-2; tentative D call: TRBD1 (6 bases). This CDR3 has 15 residues. Germline loops: CDR1 SGDLS, CDR2 YYNGEE. Trimming removed 4 bases from V and 6 bases from J, with 19 bases in between. The CDR3 DNA reads as TGTGCCAGCAGCCTTACAGGGAGGAGGAGTAATGGCTACACCTTC. It is translated as CASSLTGRRSNGYTF.

The sample holds many counts of this clonotype. J is TRBJ1-2 and V is TRBV20-1, with D unresolved. Trimming left V 1 base short and J 8 bases short, with 8 bases between. CDR1 and CDR2 from the germline V gene are DFQATT and SNEGSKA (reference sequence). This CDR3 comprises 11 residues. As DNA, the CDR3 is TGCAGTGCTAGAGCGCTTCGAGGCTACACCTTC. Its protein product is CSARALRGYTF.

This clonotype was observed many times. The rearrangement joins TRBV18 to TRBJ1-6, with D hard to call. Per germline, CDR1 KGHSH and CDR2 LQKENI. The CDR3 sequence is 14 residues long. Trimming pared 5 bases from V and 10 bases from J, leaving 15 bases between. CDR3 DNA: TGTGCCAGCTCAGCCGAGCACTTAGCCTCACCCCTCCACTTT. This encodes CASSAEHLASPLHF.

The chain employs TRBV6-1 and TRBJ2-7; D unclear. Germline CDR1 reads MNHNS; CDR2 reads SASEGT. Between the trimmed V and J ends, which lost 5 bases and 3 bases, there was a span of 11 bases. The length of the CDR3 is 13 residues. This chain's CDR3 is CASSLDPHYEQYF. The CDR3 coding sequence is TGTGCCAGCAGTCTGGACCCGCACTACGAGCAGTACTTC.

Judged by abundance, this clonotype is medium-sized. The rearrangement links TRBV6-1 to TRBJ1-6; D gene uncertain. V dropped 0 bases and J dropped 10 bases, with 13 bases sitting between them. Germline V gene data show CDR1 as MNHNS and CDR2 as SASEGT. This CDR3 spans 15 amino acids. CDR3 in DNA: TGTGCCAGCAGTGAAGCGGCCAGTGTGGTGTCACCCCTCCACTTT. This encodes CASSEAASVVSPLHF.

Many counts were recorded for this clonotype. CDR3 nucleotides: TGTGCCAGCAGTCGCATATACGAGCAGTACTTC. This codes for CASSRIYEQYF. The chain couples TRBV3-1 to TRBJ2-7; no clear D. The CDR3 totals 11 residues. Trimming left V 6 bases short and J 4 bases short, with 7 bases between. Germline V gene sequence: CDR1 LGHDT, CDR2 YNNKEL (reference sequence).

This clonotype was observed a few times. V is TRBV7-6 and J is TRBJ1-6; no firm D call. Per germline, CDR1 SGHVS and CDR2 FNYEAQ. CDR3 length: 13 residues. V was cut by 2 bases and J by 7 bases, with 6 bases left in between. The CDR3 region is CASSLTDNSPLHF. As DNA, the CDR3 is TGTGCCAGCAGCTTAACTGACAATTCACCCCTCCACTTT.

This clonotype was seen repeatedly, ten times or more. This sequence joins TRBV7-8 and TRBJ2-1; TRBD1 matches 8 bases. Trimming took 5 bases from V and 7 from J; bases not matched to a gene: 13. The CDR3 sequence is 16 residues long. CDR1 SGHVS and CDR2 FQNEAQ come from the germline V gene. The CDR3 reads CASSKVRDRNGNEQFF. The CDR3 DNA reads as TGTGCCAGCAGCAAAGTCCGGGACAGGAATGGGAATGAGCAGTTCTTC.

Many counts were recorded for this clonotype. The gene calls are TRBV14 and TRBJ1-6; no clear D gene. From germline, CDR1 is SGHDN and CDR2 FVKESK. Between the trimmed V and J ends, which lost 4 bases and 1 base, there was a span of 2 bases. The CDR3 contains 13 residues. CDR3 region: CASSLSYNSPLHF. CDR3 in DNA: TGTGCCAGCAGCCTGTCCTATAATTCACCCCTCCACTTT. Filled out from reference TRBV14 and TRBJ1-6, the complete variable domain reads EAGVTQFPSHSVIEKGQTVTLRCDPISGHDNLYWYRRVMGKEIKFLLHFVKESKQDESGMPNNRFLAERTGGTYSTLKVQPAELEDSGVYFCASSLSYNSPLHFGNGTRLTVT.

This clonotype has ten or more counts. V gene TRBV2 combines with J gene TRBJ1-1; 11 bases fit TRBD1. V gave up 5 bases and J gave up 5 bases; unmatched junction bases: 4. Per the germline V gene, CDR1 is SNHLY and CDR2 is FYNNEI. The CDR3 is made up of 14 amino acids. The CDR3 region has the DNA TGTGCCAGCAGTTGGGACAGGGGGTCAACTGAAGCTTTCTTT. It yields the protein CASSWDRGSTEAFF.

In its sample, this clonotype is medium-sized. V and J are TRBV7-9 and TRBJ2-3; 8 bases fit TRBD2. The CDR3 consists of 13 residues. Germline V CDR1 and CDR2: SEHNR, FQNEAQ (reference sequence). Losses at the gene ends were 11 bases for V and 5 bases for J; bases not matched to a gene: 9. The CDR3 reads CAGRGGRGDTQYF. The CDR3 nucleotides are TGTGCCGGCCGGGGGGGGCGCGGAGATACGCAGTATTTT.

The V call is TRBV5-1, the J call TRBJ2-1, with D unclear. V was shortened by 0 bases and J by 6 bases, with 10 bases between the two germline ends. There are 14 residues in the CDR3. Germline V gives CDR1 SGHRS, CDR2 YFSETQ. DNA for the CDR3: TGCGCCAGCAGCTTGGGGGCCCCTATCAATGAGCAGTTCTTC. Amino acid sequence: CASSLGAPINEQFF.

The V call is TRBV12-3 or TRBV12-4, the J call TRBJ1-6; 11 bases map to TRBD1. Trimming removed 0 bases from V and 7 bases from J; junction bases left unmatched: 5. The CDR3 runs 17 residues. CDR3 nucleotide sequence: TGTGCCAGCAGTTTAGCCCGGGGACAGGGGGGGAATTCACCCCTCCACTTT. Its translation: CASSLARGQGGNSPLHF.